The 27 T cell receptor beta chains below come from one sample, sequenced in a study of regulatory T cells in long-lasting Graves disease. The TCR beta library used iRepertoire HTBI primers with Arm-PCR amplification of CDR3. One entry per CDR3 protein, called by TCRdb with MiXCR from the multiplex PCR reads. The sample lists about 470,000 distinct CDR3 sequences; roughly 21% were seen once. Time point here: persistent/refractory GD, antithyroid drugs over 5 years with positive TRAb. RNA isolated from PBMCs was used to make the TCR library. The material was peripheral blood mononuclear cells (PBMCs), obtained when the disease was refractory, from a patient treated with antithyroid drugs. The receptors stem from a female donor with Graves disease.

Here the CDR3 reads CASSTDRSDQPQHF. The DNA of the CDR3 is TGTGCCAGTAGTACAGACAGGAGCGATCAGCCCCAGCATTTT. The J gene is TRBJ1-5, the V gene TRBV19; D may be TRBD1 (6 bases). V was shortened by 4 bases and J by 5 bases, with 12 bases between the two germline ends. This CDR3 comprises 14 residues. Germline V gene sequence: CDR1 LNHDA, CDR2 SQIVND (reference sequence). Together with reference TRBV19 and TRBJ1-5, the CDR3 gives the full variable domain: DGGITQSPKYLFRKEGQNVTLSCEQNLNHDAMYWYRQDPGQGLRLIYYSQIVNDFQKGDIAEGYSVSREKKESFPLTVTSAQKNPTAFYLCASSTDRSDQPQHFGDGTRLSIL.

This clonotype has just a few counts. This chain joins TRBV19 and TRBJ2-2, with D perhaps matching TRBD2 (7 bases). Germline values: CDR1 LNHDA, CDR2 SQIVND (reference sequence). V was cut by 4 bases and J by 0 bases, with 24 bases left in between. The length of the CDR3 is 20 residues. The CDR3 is CASSTPPRLGGGPNTGELFF. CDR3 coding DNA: TGTGCCAGTAGTACGCCCCCCCGACTAGGGGGAGGGCCGAACACCGGGGAGCTGTTTTTT.

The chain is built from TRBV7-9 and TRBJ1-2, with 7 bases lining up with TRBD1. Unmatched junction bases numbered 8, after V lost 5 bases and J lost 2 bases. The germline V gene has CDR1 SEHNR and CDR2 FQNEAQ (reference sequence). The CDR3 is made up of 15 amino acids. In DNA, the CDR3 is TGTGCCAGCAGCGGTCGGGACAGCCAAAACTATGGCTACACCTTC. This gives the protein CASSGRDSQNYGYTF.

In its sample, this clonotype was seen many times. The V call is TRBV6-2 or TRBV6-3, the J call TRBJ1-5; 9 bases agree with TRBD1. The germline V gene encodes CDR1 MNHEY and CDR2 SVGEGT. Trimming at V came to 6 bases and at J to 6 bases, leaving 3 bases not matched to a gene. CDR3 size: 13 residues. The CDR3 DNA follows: TGTGCCAGCAGGGACAGGGGCGGTCAGCCCCAGCATTTT. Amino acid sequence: CASRDRGGQPQHF.

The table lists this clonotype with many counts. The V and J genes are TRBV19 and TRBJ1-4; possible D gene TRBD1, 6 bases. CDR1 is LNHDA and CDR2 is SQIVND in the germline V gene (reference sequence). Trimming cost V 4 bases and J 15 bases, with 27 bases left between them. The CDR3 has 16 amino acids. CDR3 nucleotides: TGTGCCAGTAGTACTCACCGACAGGATGCAACACGGGGGGTGTTTTTT. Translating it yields CASSTHRQDATRGVFF. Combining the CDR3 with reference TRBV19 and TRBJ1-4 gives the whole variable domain DGGITQSPKYLFRKEGQNVTLSCEQNLNHDAMYWYRQDPGQGLRLIYYSQIVNDFQKGDIAEGYSVSREKKESFPLTVTSAQKNPTAFYLCASSTHRQDATRGVFFGSGTQLSVL.

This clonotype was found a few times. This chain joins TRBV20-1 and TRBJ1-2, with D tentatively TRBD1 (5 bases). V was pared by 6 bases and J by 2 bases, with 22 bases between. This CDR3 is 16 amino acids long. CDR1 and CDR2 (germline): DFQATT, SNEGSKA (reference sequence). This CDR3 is CSALLPGGGRNYGYTF. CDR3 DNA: TGCAGTGCCCTCCTCCCCGGGGGAGGAAGAAACTATGGCTACACCTTC.

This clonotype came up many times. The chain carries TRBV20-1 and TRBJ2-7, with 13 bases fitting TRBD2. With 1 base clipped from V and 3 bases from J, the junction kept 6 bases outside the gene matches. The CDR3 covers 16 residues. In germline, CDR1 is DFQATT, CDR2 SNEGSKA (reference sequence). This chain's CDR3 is CSARGLRTSGSYEQYF. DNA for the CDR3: TGCAGTGCTAGAGGCCTCCGGACTAGCGGGAGCTACGAGCAGTACTTC.

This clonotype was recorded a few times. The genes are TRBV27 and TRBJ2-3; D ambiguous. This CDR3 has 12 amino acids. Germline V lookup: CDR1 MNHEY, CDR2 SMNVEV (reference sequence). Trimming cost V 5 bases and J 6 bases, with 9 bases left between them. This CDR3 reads CASSPTWDTQYF. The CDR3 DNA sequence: TGTGCCAGCAGTCCGACCTGGGATACGCAGTATTTT.

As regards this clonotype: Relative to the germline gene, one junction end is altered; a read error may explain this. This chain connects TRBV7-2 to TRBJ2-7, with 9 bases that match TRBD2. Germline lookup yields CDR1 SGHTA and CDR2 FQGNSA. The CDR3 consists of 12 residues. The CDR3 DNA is TGTGCCAGCAGCCCCGAGCGCGGGAGGGCGGTATTC. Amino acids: CASSPERGRAVF.

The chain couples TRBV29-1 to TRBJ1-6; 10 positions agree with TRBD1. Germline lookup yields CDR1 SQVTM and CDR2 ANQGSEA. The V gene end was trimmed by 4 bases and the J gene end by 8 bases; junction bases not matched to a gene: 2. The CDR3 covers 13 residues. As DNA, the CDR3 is TGCAGCGTTGGAGGACAGGGGGATTCACCCCTCCACTTT. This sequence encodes CSVGGQGDSPLHF.

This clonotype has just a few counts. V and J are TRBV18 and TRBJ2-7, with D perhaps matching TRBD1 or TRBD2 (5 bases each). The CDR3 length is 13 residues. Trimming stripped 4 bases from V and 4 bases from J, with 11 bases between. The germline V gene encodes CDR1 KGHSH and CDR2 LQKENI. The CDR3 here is CASSLGPRYEQYF. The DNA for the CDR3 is TGTGCCAGCTCACTGGGACCGAGGTACGAGCAGTACTTC. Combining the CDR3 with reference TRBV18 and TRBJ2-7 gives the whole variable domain NAGVMQNPRHLVRRRGQEARLRCSPMKGHSHVYWYRQLPEEGLKFMVYLQKENIIDESGMPKERFSAEFPKEGPSILRIQQVVRGDSAAYFCASSLGPRYEQYFGPGTRLTVT.

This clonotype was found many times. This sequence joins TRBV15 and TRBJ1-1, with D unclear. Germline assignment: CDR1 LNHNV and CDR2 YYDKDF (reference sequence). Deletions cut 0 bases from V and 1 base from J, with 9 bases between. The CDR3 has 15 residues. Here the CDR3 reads CATSRDRVTNTEAFF. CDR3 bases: TGTGCCACCAGCAGAGATCGGGTTACGAACACTGAAGCTTTCTTT.

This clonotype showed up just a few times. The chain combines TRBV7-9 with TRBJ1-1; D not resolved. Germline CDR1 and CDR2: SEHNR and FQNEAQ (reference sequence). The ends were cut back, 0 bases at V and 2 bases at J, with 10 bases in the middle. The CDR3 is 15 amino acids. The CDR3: CASSLASGKNTEAFF. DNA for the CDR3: TGTGCCAGCAGCTTAGCGTCGGGGAAAAACACTGAAGCTTTCTTT.

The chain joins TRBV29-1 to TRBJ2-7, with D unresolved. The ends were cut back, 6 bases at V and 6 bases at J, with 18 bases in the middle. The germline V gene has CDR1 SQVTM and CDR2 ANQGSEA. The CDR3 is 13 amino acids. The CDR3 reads CSVKSPTTFEQYF. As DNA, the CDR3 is TGCAGCGTGAAGTCGCCGACGACTTTCGAGCAGTACTTC.

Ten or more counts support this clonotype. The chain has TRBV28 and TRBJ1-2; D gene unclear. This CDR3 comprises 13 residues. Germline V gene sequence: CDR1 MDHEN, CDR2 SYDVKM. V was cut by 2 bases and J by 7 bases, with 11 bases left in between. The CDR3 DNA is TGTGCCAGCAGTTTAACCCAGGTTCGTGGCTACACCTTC. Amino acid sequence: CASSLTQVRGYTF.

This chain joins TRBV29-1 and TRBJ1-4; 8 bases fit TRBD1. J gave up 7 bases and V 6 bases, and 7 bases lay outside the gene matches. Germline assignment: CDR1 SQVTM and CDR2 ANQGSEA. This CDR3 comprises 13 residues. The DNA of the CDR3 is TGCAGCGTGCTTCAGGGGGCGCGTGAAAAACTGTTTTTT. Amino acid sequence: CSVLQGAREKLFF.

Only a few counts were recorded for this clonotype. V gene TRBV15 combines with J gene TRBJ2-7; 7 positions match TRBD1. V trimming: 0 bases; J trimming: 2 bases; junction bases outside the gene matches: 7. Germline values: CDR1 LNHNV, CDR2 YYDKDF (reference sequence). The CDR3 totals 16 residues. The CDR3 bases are TGTGCCACCAGCAGAGATGGGACAGCGAGAGCCTACGAGCAGTACTTC. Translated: CATSRDGTARAYEQYF.

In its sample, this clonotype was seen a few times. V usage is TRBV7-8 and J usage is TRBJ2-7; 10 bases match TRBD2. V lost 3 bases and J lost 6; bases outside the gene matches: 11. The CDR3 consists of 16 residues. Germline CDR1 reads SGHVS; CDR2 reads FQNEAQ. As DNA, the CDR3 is TGTGCCAGCAGCTTCCAGCGGGAGGGCCTCGCTTCCGAGCAGTACTTC. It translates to CASSFQREGLASEQYF. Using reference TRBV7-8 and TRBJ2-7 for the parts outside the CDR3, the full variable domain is GAGVSQSPRYKVAKRGQDVALRCDPISGHVSLFWYQQALGQGPEFLTYFQNEAQLDKSGLPSDRFFAERPEGSVSTLKIQRTQQEDSAVYLCASSFQREGLASEQYFGPGTRLTVT.

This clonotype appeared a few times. The CDR3 reads CAWLSTGGSRGYTF. DNA for the CDR3: TGTGCCTGGCTGAGCACAGGGGGATCGAGAGGCTACACCTTC. The V gene is TRBV30, the J gene TRBJ1-2; 8 bases fit TRBD1. Germline V gene data show CDR1 as GTSNPN and CDR2 as SVGIG (reference sequence). V lost 5 bases, J lost 8 bases, and 13 bases stayed unmatched. The CDR3 spans 14 residues. Filled out from reference TRBV30 and TRBJ1-2, the complete variable domain reads SQTIHQWPATLVQPVGSPLSLECTVEGTSNPNLYWYRQAAGRGLQLLFYSVGIGQISSEVPQNLSASRPQDRQFILSSKKLLLSDSGFYLCAWLSTGGSRGYTFGSGTRLTVV.

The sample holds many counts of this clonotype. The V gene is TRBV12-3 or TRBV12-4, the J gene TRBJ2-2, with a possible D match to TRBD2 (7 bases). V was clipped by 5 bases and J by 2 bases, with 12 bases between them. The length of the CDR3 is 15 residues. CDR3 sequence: CASSPRGGNTGELFF. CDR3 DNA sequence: TGTGCCAGCAGTCCGAGGGGGGGCAACACCGGGGAGCTGTTTTTT.

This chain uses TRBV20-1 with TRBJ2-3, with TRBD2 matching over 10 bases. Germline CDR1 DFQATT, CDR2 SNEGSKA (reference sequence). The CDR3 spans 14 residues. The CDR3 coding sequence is TGCACCGTAGCGGGAGGCTCTAGCACAGATACGCAGTATTTT. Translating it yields CTVAGGSSTDTQYF.

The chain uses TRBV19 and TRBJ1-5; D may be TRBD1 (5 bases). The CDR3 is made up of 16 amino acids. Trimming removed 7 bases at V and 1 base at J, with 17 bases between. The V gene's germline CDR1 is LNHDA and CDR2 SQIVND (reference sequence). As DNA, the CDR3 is TGTGCCAGTAAAACTACAGGATCCCCGAGCAATCAGCCCCAGCATTTT. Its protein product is CASKTTGSPSNQPQHF.

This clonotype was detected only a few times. The CDR3 loop reads CASSLKRGLPNYEQYF. The CDR3 DNA reads TGTGCCAGCAGCTTAAAGCGAGGCCTCCCTAACTACGAGCAGTACTTC. This chain links TRBV7-2 with TRBJ2-7; no definite D call. The CDR3 loop spans 16 amino acids. Trimming removed 2 bases at V and 3 bases at J, with 17 bases between. Germline V CDR1 and CDR2: SGHTA, FQGNSA.

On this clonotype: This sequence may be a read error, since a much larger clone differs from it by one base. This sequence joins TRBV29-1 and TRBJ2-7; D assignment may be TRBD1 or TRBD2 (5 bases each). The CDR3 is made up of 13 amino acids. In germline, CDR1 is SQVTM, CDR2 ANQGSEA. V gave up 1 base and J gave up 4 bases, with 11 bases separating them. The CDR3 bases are TGCAGCGTTGAAGGGGACGGAATATACGAGCAGTACTTC. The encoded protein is CSVEGDGIYEQYF.

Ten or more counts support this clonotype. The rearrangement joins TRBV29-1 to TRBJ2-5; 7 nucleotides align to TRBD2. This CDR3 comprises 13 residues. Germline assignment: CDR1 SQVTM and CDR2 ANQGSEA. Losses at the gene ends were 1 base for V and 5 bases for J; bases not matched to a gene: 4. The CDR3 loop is CSVEGLGGETQYF. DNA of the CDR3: TGCAGCGTTGAAGGACTGGGAGGGGAGACCCAGTACTTC. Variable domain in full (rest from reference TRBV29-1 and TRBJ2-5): SAVISQKPSRDICQRGTSLTIQCQVDSQVTMMFWYRQQPGQSLTLIATANQGSEATYESGFVIDKFPISRPNLTFSTLTVSNMSPEDSSIYLCSVEGLGGETQYFGPGTRLLVL.

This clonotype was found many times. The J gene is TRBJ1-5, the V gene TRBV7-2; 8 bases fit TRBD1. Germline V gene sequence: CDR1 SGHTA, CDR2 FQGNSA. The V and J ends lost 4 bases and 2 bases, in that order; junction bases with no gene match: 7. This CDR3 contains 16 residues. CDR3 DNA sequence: TGTGCCAGCAGCTCGAATCCAGGGGGCGGCAATCAGCCCCAGCATTTT. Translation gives CASSSNPGGGNQPQHF. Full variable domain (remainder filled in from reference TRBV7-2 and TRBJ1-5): GAGVSQSPSNKVTEKGKDVELRCDPISGHTALYWYRQSLGQGLEFLIYFQGNSAPDKSGLPSDRFSAERTGGSVSTLTIQRTQQEDSAVYLCASSSNPGGGNQPQHFGDGTRLSIL.

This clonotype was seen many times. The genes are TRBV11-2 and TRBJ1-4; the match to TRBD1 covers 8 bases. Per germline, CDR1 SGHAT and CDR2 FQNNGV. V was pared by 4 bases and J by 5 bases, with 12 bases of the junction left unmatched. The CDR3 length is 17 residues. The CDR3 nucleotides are TGTGCCAGCAGCTCTTTTCACCTCCGGGACAGGAATGAAAAACTGTTTTTT. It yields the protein CASSSFHLRDRNEKLFF.